The entry that follows covers one T cell receptor beta chain sequence. This clonotype has only a few counts. Its target antigen remains unknown. No much larger clone exists at a distance of one base, and base qualities are not known. The instrument was an Illumina NovaSeq 6000. TCRalpha and TCRbeta cDNA libraries were built by 5'RACE with constant-segment primers, adding sample barcodes and unique molecular identifiers. Trizol reagent was used to extract RNA from every sample. Library amplification was performed in two PCR steps, and a second sample barcode and Illumina TruSeq adapters were introduced in the second step. Sequencing of the libraries was done on an Illumina NovaSeq, producing 2 x 150 bp paired-end reads. Under the source paper's analysis protocol: The reads were demultiplexed and collapsed into UMI-guided consensus sequences using migec v1.2.7. With mixcr v2.1.11, UMI consensuses were aligned to TRA and TRB V and J templates and assembled into clonotypes. A clonotype was counted as expanded or contracted only when both edgeR and NoisET called the clonotype significant, with the noise models trained on biological replicates. For edgeR calls, the thresholds were a false discovery rate-adjusted p below 0.01 and a log2 fold-change of 1. As an exploratory analysis of dynamics, max-normalized trajectories of the 1000 most abundant clonotypes were examined by PCA with hierarchical clustering. Separately sequenced CD4+ and CD8+ repertoires were used to assign a CD4 or CD8 phenotype to each responding clone. In TCRdb, the public reads were trimmed at Q25 with fastp and aligned with MiXCR, with productive beta chains retained. Rows with a matching CDR3 protein are joined into one entry that keeps the most common DNA and genes. What appears here as the V and J calls and clone size reflects TCRdb's work, not the paper's. The sample profile shows about 500,000 distinct CDR3 sequences; roughly 21% of them were found once. The ten biggest clones cover under 15% of the sample.

This entry comes from a study of T-cell memory formation after mild COVID-19 (dated by TCRdb to about 2021). About the full investigation: TCR sequence clusters from the two donors were largely donor specific. In a couple of donors, T-cell clones that expanded and contracted after mild COVID-19 were followed by sequencing TCRalpha and TCRbeta repertoires longitudinally. Two young, previously healthy adult volunteers made up the cohort, one male and one female. General study outcomes and caveats: SARS-CoV-2 specificity was not confirmed for the second-wave clones peaking on day 37. Some responding clones were found in pre-infection memory, which suggests that pre-existing cross-reactive memory T cells took part in the SARS-CoV-2 response. Contracting CD4+ clones turned up mainly in the CM and EM memory subsets, whereas EMRA was where CD8+ clones were enriched. Only two mild cases were covered by the study, and larger cohorts that include severe cases with pre-infection samples were considered necessary. Clones that contracted from day 15 to 85 showed balanced CD4/CD8 phenotypes, whereas a second wave of clones that expanded from day 15 to 37 leaned towards CD4+.

PBMCs were isolated by Ficoll-Paque density gradient centrifugation. Via the germline V gene, CDR1 is SGHDT and CDR2 YYEEEE. V is pared back by 2 bases and J by 6 bases, with 8 bases lying between the germline termini. From its cysteine to its phenylalanine, the CDR3 spans 13 amino acids. The DNA shown is the 39-base CDR3, in frame from base 1. The TCR originated in an adult woman who had mild COVID-19 (a few samples of this study predate the infection). The sample titles of this study are shuffled in the database, so cell type and time point are left out; the donor was told from shared clones. Rearrangement joined TRBV5-6 to TRBJ2-2; the best D guess is TRBD1, with 5 bases matching. Sample: PBMCs or a T cell subset sorted from them (not recorded which). The DNA reads as follows: TGTGCCAGCAGCTTTGCAGGGCCCGGGGAGCTGTTTTTT. This is translated as CASSFAGPGELFF.